Described below is a single T cell receptor beta chain sequence and its context. This clone showed up just a few times. The clone's antigen remains unknown. There are no base qualities to consult, and no much larger clone falls within one base. The CDR3 contains 16 residues, cysteine and phenylalanine counted. Only the CDR3 DNA is retained, 48 bases long and in frame from the first base. The germline V gene (reference sequence) provides CDR1 MNHNY and CDR2 SVGAGI. V gives up 2 bases and J gives up 5 bases, and the segment between their germline ends measures 18 bases. This entry comes from a study of cytomegalovirus exposure and HLA in healthy donors (dated by TCRdb to between 2016 and 2019). In terms of the full investigation: According to an earlier analysis of a few hundred of the donors, about 180 million T cells yielded 95 million to 140 million unique TCR beta sequences and 276 Gb of sequence data. Roughly 300 gigabases of sequencing data and roughly 80 million unique TCR sequences made up an early release that covered several hundred HLA-typed donors. The genetic ancestry cluster associated with self-reported Caucasian donors included around four fifths of the roughly 360 genotyped donors. The aim of the study was to test whether cataloging public T cell receptors could identify signatures of past pathogen exposure. Using immunosequencing, the study profiled T cell repertoires from about 650 subjects and related those repertoires to cytomegalovirus serostatus. In addition to the first cohort of around 670 subjects, a separate validation cohort of 120 different subjects was used. To predict cytomegalovirus infection status, the study brought together high-throughput TCR immunosequencing, statistical association of individual TCRs with disease status, and machine learning. To study patterns of TCR occurrence, a later analysis re-analyzed previously published TCR beta repertoires from under 750 donors and added high-resolution HLA genotyping. Rather than drawing on any new phenotypic data, the later analysis identified candidate immune exposures from TCR beta sequences and the way those sequences occurred across donors. An earlier analysis of 587 of the donors used high-throughput TCR beta sequencing to judge whether each TCR beta V gene segment behaved as functional or pseudogenic. Donor age, sex, ethnicity and CMV serostatus were collected together with the repertoire data. In a later genetic analysis, genome-wide SNP genotypes for about three fifths of the 666 donors were used, and that subset was treated as a discovery cohort. Every discovery cohort repertoire had been produced on one sequencing platform. Both class I and class II loci were covered by HLA typing, at four-digit resolution. The number of typed donors differed by locus: about 620-640 for A, B, C, DRB1 and DQB1; 522 for DQA1; over 600 for DPA1; and 400 to 480 for DPB1. Because of strong linkage in the cohort, roughly five DR-DQ haplotypes were treated as single units for association and clustering. Among about 400 genotyped donors of the cohort, an average of around 250,000 unique TCR beta nucleotide sequences was sequenced per donor, of which about 19% were non-productive. On the study overall, not on this receptor specifically: Presence/absence analyses assumed roughly uniform sequencing depth across donors, an assumption that may not hold. A later genetic analysis associated a missense DCLRE1C variant with V-gene and J-gene trimming of TCR beta chains, and an independent cohort replicated the association. In both the original and validation cohorts, the classifier was reported to diagnose cytomegalovirus status with high specificity and sensitivity. In an earlier analysis of some 500 of the donors, most TCR beta V segments appeared in productive rearrangements about 87% or about 30% of the time, broadly matching IMGT annotations. Linkage disequilibrium might explain the correlated functional status among segregating V segments, but an unknown experimental factor could not be ruled out. A further reported finding was that TCR beta sequences accurately predicted the HLA-A and HLA-B alleles for most subjects in the first cohort. In a later analysis, the rate of TCR association differed among HLA loci, with DRB1 alleles having the most associated TCRs and HLA-C alleles having the fewest. When HLA alleles, especially DR and DQ, strongly co-occurred, attributing TCR associations to individual alleles was difficult. CMV serostatus was the only immune exposure information available for the cohort. Because some donors lacked HLA typing at each locus, the association tests relied only on the typed subset. Compared with the approximately 600-donor mean, donors in an Asian-associated ancestry cluster had fewer N-insertions in productive TCRs, according to a later genetic analysis. Most TCR sequences were seen in very few donors, while some public TCRs were found in many individuals. The authors suggested that the approach could potentially be extended to other disease states and immunological phenotypes. The study gave a list of about 150 TCR beta chains associated with cytomegalovirus. A later analysis found that most CMV-associated TCR beta chains appeared HLA-restricted, with HLA associations seemingly driven largely by CMV exposure. Three of the identified cytomegalovirus-associated TCR beta chains were confirmed in vitro to be specific for cytomegalovirus antigens. The earlier analysis of some 560 of the donors excluded about 16 rarely observed V segments, including chromosome 9 orphons, because counts were too low. Some IMGT-functional V segments, including TRBV6-2 and TRBV6-3, could not be distinguished by the 87-base-pair reads and were therefore excluded. In this cohort, only TCR beta chains were sequenced, and detectable features were limited by the absence of alpha or paired-chain data. A cluster of highly shared sequence variants was judged likely to be a technical artifact of the sequencing pipeline. A later analysis reported that several top co-occurrence clusters appeared linked to parvovirus B19, influenza, CMV and Epstein-Barr virus. Compared with equally common non-associated chains, HLA-associated TCR beta chains in a later analysis were more clonally expanded and had lower generation probabilities. A later analysis associated 16,951 TCR beta sequences with specific HLA alleles at a false discovery rate of 0.05.

Library preparation used the immunoSEQ multiplex PCR assay. For the multiplex PCR, a mixture combining 60 forward primers for TCR Vbeta segments and 13 reverse primers for TCR Jbeta segments was used. Amplification of the CDR3 region of rearranged TCR beta genes was performed with a multiplex PCR assay on genomic DNA. On the Illumina HiSeq System, the amplified TCR beta libraries were sequenced as 87-base-pair reads. As for the authors' bioinformatics: In a later analysis, roughly 80 million unique TCR beta chains were counted across the roughly 670 repertoires, and some 10 million of these chains were shared by at least two donors. Raw reads were error-corrected and collapsed into unique sequences by a nearest-neighbor algorithm in which closely related sequences were merged to remove PCR and sequencing errors. Alignment of CDR3 sequences to IMGT reference sequences was used to assign V, D and J gene segments. For a sequence to be retained, a match of at least six nucleotides to both a V gene segment and a J gene segment was required. Rearrangements were classified as productive when the CDR3 lacked stop codons and remained in frame with V and J, and all other rearrangements were classified as non-productive. CDR3 was defined according to IMGT convention as the region running from the second conserved V-encoded cysteine to the conserved J-encoded phenylalanine. The earlier analysis of roughly 590 of the donors excluded sequences that lacked an unambiguous match to a single V gene segment. An earlier analysis of several hundred of the donors called V segments functional above 56.7% productive rearrangements and segregating when the between-donor standard deviation exceeded 5%. A statistical classification framework was built for diagnosing cytomegalovirus status from the catalog of TCR beta chain sequences. V and J gene assignment, in a later analysis, came from comparing TCR nucleotide sequences with IMGT/GENE-DB human TR gene sequences. The TCRdist pipeline was used in a later analysis to assign CDR3 sequences and most-parsimonious VDJ recombination scenarios. In a later analysis, every TCR beta chain was defined by the combination of its CDR3 amino acid sequence and its V-gene family, and reads without a unique V-gene family were dropped. In a later analysis, some 600 highly shared, low-generation-probability nucleotide sequences were removed to address suspected cross-contamination and a sequencing artifact. For each public chain, a later analysis derived a clonal expansion index from normalized ranks of inferred template counts within each repertoire. In a later analysis, generation probabilities were computed using a VDJ recombination model fitted to out-of-frame rearrangements, and the results were checked against IGoR. A later analysis scored TCR-TCR, TCR-HLA and TCR-CMV co-occurrence with hypergeometric tests, applying a repertoire-size bias correction to TCR pairs. In a later analysis, false discovery rates were estimated by permuting HLA or CMV assignments 20 times. In a later analysis, co-occurring TCRs were grouped using DBSCAN, and TCRdist sequence similarity was added for clustering within HLA-allele-positive subsets. Co-occurrence clustering excluded repertoires with fewer than 30,000 or more than 120,000 public chains, plus five with anomalous nucleotide sharing. Entries here come from immuneACCESS through TCRdb and include only in-frame sequences with V and J called. Some clones fail to appear in such tables; in the studies checked, an unresolved V gene covers under half of the shortfall, and the cause of the remainder is unknown. The V and J calls and clone size were taken over from that table, and D and trimming were inferred from the DNA. The sample table holds 150,000 or so clones, of which 70% to 90% were seen once. The ten largest clones take up almost 9.5% of the sample.

The cohort was made up of approximately 670 healthy bone marrow donors. Cohort members were all nominally healthy when sampled, although unrecorded immune exposures were likely present. The donor tested CMV seropositive, placing the donor among the 289 seropositive members of the cohort. Each donor provided a peripheral blood sample, and peripheral blood mononuclear cells were used for TCR beta sequencing. The Qiagen DNeasy Blood Extraction Kit was used to extract genomic DNA from the blood cell samples. The sequenced material came from PBMCs. This TCR was sampled from a man aged 18 to 29 in good health and CMV-seropositive. The chain uses TRBV6-6 and TRBJ1-1, with the D segment identity uncertain. CDR3 region: CASSYRRRGGGTEAFF. DNA sequence: TGTGCCAGCAGTTACCGACGTCGGGGAGGAGGTACTGAAGCTTTCTTT.